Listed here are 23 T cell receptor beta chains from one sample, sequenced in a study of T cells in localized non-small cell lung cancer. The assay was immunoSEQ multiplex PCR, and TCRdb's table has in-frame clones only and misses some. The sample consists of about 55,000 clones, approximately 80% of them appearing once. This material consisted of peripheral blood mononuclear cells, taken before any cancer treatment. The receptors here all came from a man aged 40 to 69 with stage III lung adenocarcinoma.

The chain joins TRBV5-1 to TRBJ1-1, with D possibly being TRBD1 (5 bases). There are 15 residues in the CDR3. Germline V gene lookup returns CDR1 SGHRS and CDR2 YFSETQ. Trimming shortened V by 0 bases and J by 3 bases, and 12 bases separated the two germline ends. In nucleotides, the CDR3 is TGCGCCAGCAGCTTGGGAAGGGGCGCGGACACTGAAGCTTTCTTT. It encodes CASSLGRGADTEAFF.

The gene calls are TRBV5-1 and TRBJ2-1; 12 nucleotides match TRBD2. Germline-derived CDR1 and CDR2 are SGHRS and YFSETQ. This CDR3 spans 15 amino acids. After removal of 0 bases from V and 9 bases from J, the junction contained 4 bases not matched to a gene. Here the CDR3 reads CASSLVTSGSGEQFF. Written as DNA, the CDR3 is TGCGCCAGCAGCTTGGTGACTAGCGGGAGCGGTGAGCAGTTCTTC.

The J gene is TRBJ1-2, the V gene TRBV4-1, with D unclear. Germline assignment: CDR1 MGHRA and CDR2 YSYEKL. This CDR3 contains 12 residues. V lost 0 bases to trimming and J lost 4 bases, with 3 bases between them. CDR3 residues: CASSQERYGYTF. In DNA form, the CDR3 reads TGCGCCAGCAGCCAAGAACGCTATGGCTACACCTTC.

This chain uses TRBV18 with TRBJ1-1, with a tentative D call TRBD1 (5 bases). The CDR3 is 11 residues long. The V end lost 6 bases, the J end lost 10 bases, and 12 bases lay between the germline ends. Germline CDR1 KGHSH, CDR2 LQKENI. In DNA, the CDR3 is TGTGCCAGCTCGGGGGAACTCGGAGCTTTCTTT. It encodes CASSGELGAFF.

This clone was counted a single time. CDR3 nucleotides: TGCGCCAGCAGCCAACTCGATCTTGGGCTAGCGAGCAATGAGCAGTTCTTC. Amino acids: CASSQLDLGLASNEQFF. The V call is TRBV4-1, the J call TRBJ2-1, with D perhaps matching TRBD2 (6 bases). From germline, CDR1 is MGHRA and CDR2 YSYEKL. The CDR3 covers 17 residues. V lost 2 bases to trimming and J lost 6 bases, with 20 bases between them.

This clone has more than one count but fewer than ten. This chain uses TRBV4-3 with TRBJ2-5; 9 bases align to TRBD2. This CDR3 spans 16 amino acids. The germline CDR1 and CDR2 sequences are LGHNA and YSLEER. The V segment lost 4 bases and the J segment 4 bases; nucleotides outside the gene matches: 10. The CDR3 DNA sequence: TGCGCCAGCAGCCCCCGGGTAGCGGGGGTATTAGAGACCCAGTACTTC. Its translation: CASSPRVAGVLETQYF.

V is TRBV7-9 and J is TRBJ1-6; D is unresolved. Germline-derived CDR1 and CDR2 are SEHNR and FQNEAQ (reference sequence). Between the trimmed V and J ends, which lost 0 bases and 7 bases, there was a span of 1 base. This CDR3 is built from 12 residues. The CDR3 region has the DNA TGTGCCAGCAGCTTAGCGAATTCACCCCTCCACTTT. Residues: CASSLANSPLHF.

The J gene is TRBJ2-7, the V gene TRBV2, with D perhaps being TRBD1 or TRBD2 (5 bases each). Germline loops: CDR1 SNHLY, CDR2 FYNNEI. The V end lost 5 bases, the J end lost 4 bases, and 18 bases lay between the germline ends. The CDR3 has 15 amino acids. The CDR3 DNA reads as TGTGCCAGCAGTCAGTCCGGGACCCTCCGGTACGAGCAGTACTTC. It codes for CASSQSGTLRYEQYF.

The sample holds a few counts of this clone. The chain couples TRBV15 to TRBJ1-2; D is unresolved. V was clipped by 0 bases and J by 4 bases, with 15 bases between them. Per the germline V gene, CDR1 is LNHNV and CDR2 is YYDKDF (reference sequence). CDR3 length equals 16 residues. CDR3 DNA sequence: TGTGCCACCAGCAGAGAGGATTCCGGGGTAACCTATGGCTACACCTTC. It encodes CATSREDSGVTYGYTF.

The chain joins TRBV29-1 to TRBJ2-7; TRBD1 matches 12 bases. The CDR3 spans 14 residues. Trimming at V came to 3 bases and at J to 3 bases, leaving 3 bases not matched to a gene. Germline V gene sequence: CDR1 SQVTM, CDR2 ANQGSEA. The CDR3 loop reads CSVEGQGANYEQYF. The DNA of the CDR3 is TGCAGCGTTGAGGGACAGGGGGCGAACTACGAGCAGTACTTC.

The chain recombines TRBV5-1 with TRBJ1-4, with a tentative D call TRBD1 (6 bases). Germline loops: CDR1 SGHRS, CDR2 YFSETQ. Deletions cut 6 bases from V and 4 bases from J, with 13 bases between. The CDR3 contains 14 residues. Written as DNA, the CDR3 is TGCGCCAGCACGAGGGGGGACGGTAATGAAAAACTGTTTTTT. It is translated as CASTRGDGNEKLFF.

This CDR3 reads CASSQDLNSGGYSGANVLTF. DNA of the CDR3: TGTGCCAGCAGCCAAGATCTGAACAGCGGGGGGTACTCTGGGGCCAACGTCCTGACTTTC. J is TRBJ2-6 and V is TRBV4-2; 9 positions agree with TRBD2. Unmatched junction bases numbered 9, after V lost 0 bases and J lost 0 bases. Per the germline V gene, CDR1 is LGHNA and CDR2 is YNFKEQ. The CDR3 is 20 amino acids.

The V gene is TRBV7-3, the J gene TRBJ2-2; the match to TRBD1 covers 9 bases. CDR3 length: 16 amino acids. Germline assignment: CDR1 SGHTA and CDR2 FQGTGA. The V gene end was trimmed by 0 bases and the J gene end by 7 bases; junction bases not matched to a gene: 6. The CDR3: CASSLTGDRVNGELFF. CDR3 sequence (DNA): TGTGCCAGCAGCTTAACGGGGGACAGGGTGAACGGGGAGCTGTTTTTT.

The CDR3 is CASSLQGGTGELFF. CDR3 DNA sequence: TGCGCCAGCAGCTTGCAGGGGGGCACCGGGGAGCTGTTTTTT. The genes are TRBV5-1 and TRBJ2-2, with D possibly being TRBD1 (7 bases). CDR3 length: 14 amino acids. Germline-derived CDR1 and CDR2 are SGHRS and YFSETQ. V lost 1 base to trimming and J lost 4 bases, with 8 bases between them.

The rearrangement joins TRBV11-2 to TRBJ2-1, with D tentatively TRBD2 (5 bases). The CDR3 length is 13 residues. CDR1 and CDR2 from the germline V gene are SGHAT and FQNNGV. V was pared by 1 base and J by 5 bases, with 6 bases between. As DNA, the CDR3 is TGTGCCAGCAGCTTAGCGGGGAACAATGAGCAGTTCTTC. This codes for CASSLAGNNEQFF.

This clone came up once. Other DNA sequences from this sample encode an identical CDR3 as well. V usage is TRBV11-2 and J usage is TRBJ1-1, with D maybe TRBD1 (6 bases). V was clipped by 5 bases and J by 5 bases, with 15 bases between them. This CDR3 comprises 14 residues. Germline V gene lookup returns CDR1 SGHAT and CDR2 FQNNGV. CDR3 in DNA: TGTGCCAGCAGCCTAGGGGGTCTGGGTACTGAAGCTTTCTTT. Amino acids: CASSLGGLGTEAFF.

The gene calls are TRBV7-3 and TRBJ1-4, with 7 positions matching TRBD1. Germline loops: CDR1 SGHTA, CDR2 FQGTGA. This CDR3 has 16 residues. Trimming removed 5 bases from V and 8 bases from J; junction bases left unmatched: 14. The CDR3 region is CASSKGPGQQGEKLFF. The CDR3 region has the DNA TGTGCCAGCAGCAAAGGGCCGGGACAGCAGGGAGAAAAACTGTTTTTT.

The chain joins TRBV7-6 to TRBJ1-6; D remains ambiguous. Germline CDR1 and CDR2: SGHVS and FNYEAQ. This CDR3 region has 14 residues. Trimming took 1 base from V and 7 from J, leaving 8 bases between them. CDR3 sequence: CASSLEGGNSPLHF. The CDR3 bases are TGTGCCAGCAGCTTAGAAGGCGGCAATTCACCCCTCCACTTT. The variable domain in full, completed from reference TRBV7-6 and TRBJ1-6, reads GAGVSQSPRYKVTKRGQDVALRCDPISGHVSLYWYRQALGQGPEFLTYFNYEAQQDKSGLPNDRFSAERPEGSISTLTIQRTEQRDSAMYRCASSLEGGNSPLHFGNGTRLTVT.

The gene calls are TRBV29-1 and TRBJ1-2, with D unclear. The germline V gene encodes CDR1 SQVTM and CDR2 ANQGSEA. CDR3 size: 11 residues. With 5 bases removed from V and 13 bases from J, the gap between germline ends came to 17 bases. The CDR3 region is CSVLRREVRTF. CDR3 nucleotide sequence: TGCAGCGTTCTTCGACGCGAGGTTCGCACCTTC.

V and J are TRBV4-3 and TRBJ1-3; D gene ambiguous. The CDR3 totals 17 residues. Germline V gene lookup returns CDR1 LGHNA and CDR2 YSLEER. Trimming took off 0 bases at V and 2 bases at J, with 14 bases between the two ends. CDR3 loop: CASSQDLEPSTGNTIYF. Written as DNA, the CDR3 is TGCGCCAGCAGCCAAGATTTGGAACCGAGTACTGGAAACACCATATATTTT.

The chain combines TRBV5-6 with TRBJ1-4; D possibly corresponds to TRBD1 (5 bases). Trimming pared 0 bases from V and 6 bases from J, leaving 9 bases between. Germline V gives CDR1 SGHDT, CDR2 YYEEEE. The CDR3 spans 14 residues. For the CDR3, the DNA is TGTGCCAGCAGCTTGGGATTAGGGGATGAAAAACTGTTTTTT. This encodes CASSLGLGDEKLFF.

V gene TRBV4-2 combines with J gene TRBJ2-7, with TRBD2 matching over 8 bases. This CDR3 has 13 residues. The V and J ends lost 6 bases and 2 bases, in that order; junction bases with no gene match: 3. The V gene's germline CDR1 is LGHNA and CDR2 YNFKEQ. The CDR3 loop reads CASRPGGAYEQYF. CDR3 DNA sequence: TGTGCCAGCAGGCCGGGAGGGGCCTACGAGCAGTACTTC.

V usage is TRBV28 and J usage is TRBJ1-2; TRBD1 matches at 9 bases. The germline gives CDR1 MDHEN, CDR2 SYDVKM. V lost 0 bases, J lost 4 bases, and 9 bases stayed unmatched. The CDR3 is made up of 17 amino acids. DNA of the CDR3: TGTGCCAGCAGTTTATGGACAGGGGGAACCGCAGCCTATGGCTACACCTTC. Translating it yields CASSLWTGGTAAYGYTF.